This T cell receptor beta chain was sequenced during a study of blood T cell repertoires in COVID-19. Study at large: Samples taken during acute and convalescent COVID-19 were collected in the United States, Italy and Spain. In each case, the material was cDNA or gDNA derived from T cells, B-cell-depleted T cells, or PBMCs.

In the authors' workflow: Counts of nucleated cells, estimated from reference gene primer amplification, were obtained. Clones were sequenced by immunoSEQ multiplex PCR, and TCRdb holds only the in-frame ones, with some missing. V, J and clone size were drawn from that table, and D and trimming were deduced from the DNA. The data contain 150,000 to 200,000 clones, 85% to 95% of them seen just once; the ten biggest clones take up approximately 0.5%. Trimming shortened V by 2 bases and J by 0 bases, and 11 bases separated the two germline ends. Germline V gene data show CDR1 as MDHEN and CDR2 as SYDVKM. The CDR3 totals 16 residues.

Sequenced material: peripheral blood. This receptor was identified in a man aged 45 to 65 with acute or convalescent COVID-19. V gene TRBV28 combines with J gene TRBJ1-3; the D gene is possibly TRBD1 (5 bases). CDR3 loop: CASSLIDRSSGNTIYF. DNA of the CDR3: TGTGCCAGCAGTTTAATAGACAGATCCTCTGGAAACACCATATATTTT.